The clone carrying this TCR beta chain was seen a few times. The entry originates in a study of response to subunit inactivated influenza vaccine. TCRdb processed the RT-PCR reads anew with MiXCR; each CDR3 protein has one entry. The data show about 830,000 distinct CDR3 sequences, approximately 18% seen once. Here the sequenced sample was PBMCs from blood, taken less than 6 days after vaccination. The TCR comes from a man between 45 and 60 years old who received an inactivated influenza vaccine.

CDR3 nucleotide sequence: TGCAGCGTGACCCCCCGCTTTTCGGACGGCTACACCTTC. Its protein product is CSVTPRFSDGYTF. The V gene is TRBV29-1, the J gene TRBJ1-2; D gene unclear. This CDR3 region has 13 residues. The V end lost 6 bases, the J end lost 8 bases, and 19 bases lay between the germline ends. The V gene's germline CDR1 is SQVTM and CDR2 ANQGSEA.